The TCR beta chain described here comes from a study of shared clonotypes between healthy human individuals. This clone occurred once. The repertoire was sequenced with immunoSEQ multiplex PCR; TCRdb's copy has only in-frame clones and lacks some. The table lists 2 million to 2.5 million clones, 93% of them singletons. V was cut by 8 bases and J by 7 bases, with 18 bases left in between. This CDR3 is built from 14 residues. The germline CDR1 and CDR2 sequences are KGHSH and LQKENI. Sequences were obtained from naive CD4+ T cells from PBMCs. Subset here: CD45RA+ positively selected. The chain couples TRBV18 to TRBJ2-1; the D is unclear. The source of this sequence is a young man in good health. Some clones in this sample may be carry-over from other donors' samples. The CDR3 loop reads CASHQLGKDNEQFF. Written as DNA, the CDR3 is TGTGCCAGCCATCAGCTAGGGAAAGATAATGAGCAGTTCTTC. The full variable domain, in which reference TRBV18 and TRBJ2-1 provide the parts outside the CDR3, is NAGVMQNPRHLVRRRGQEARLRCSPMKGHSHVYWYRQLPEEGLKFMVYLQKENIIDESGMPKERFSAEFPKEGPSILRIQQVVRGDSAAYFCASHQLGKDNEQFFGPGTRLTVL.